This TCR beta chain stems from a study of glioma-infiltrating T cells. Amplification of TCR alpha and beta CDR3 regions from RNA used iRepertoire nested multiplex PCR. Each CDR3 protein is one row after TCRdb ran MiXCR on the multiplex PCR reads. Among a few hundred thousand distinct CDR3 sequences, approximately 42% were seen once, and the ten largest hold 12%. Trimming took off 7 bases at V and 0 bases at J, with 10 bases between the two ends. The germline V gene has CDR1 SEHNR and CDR2 FQNEAQ (reference sequence). CDR3 length: 14 amino acids. The chain employs TRBV7-9 and TRBJ1-3; D is unclear. The clonotype comes from a human donor with low-grade glioma or glioblastoma, undergoing nonglioma brain surgery, or in good health (not recorded which). Sequencing was done on a sample of glioma tissue, nonneoplastic brain tissue, or PBMCs (not recorded which). CDR3 coding DNA: TGTGCCAGCACCCTGGGTGGCTCTGGAAACACCATATATTTT. This sequence encodes CASTLGGSGNTIYF.